These 23 T cell receptor beta chains were all obtained from the same sample, sequenced in a study of identifying expanded T cells in peripheral blood. Sequencing was performed with immunoSEQ multiplex PCR; in TCRdb, only in-frame clones are kept and a portion is missing. The repertoire includes 100,000 to 150,000 clones, 86% of them detected once, and approximately 8.9% sits in the top ten. Material for sequencing was blood. The receptors were gathered from a person between 18 and 75 years old in good health.

This sequence joins TRBV10-1 and TRBJ2-3; weak D call: TRBD1 (6 bases). The V and J ends lost 8 bases and 3 bases respectively, with 15 bases between them. The CDR3 consists of 14 residues. In germline, CDR1 is WNHNN, CDR2 SYGVQD (reference sequence). Here the CDR3 DNA reads TGCGCCAGCCAACCGGGACATTCGACAGATACGCAGTATTTT. Its protein is CASQPGHSTDTQYF.

The CDR3 sequence: CASSLDRAGDEQYF. The CDR3 DNA is TGTGCCAGCAGTTTAGACAGGGCGGGCGACGAGCAGTACTTC. The rearrangement joins TRBV28 to TRBJ2-7; 7 bases map to TRBD1. This CDR3 spans 14 amino acids. CDR1 is MDHEN and CDR2 is SYDVKM in the germline V gene. J lost 5 bases, V lost 2 bases, and 6 bases had no gene match.

The chain has TRBV7-6 and TRBJ2-1; TRBD2 aligns across 13 bases. Trimming cost V 5 bases and J 5 bases; bases outside gene matches: 3. The CDR3 length is 15 residues. Germline V gene sequence: CDR1 SGHVS, CDR2 FNYEAQ. CDR3 DNA sequence: TGTGCCAGCAGCACGGGACTAGCGGGGAACAATGAGCAGTTCTTC. Translation: CASSTGLAGNNEQFF.

This clone was detected only a few times. This chain connects TRBV27 to TRBJ2-7, with TRBD1 as a possible D gene (6 bases). The CDR3 sequence is 13 residues long. V was cut by 0 bases and J by 7 bases, with 10 bases left in between. The germline V gene has CDR1 MNHEY and CDR2 SMNVEV (reference sequence). The CDR3: CASSLSRRGEQYF. CDR3 DNA: TGTGCCAGCAGTTTATCCCGCAGGGGTGAGCAGTACTTC.

The chain recombines TRBV29-1 with TRBJ2-3; D is undetermined. Trimming shortened V by 4 bases and J by 1 base, and 9 bases separated the two germline ends. This CDR3 has 13 amino acids. CDR1 is SQVTM and CDR2 is ANQGSEA in the germline V gene. CDR3: CSVVQGRTDTQYF. The CDR3 bases are TGCAGCGTTGTACAAGGGCGCACAGATACGCAGTATTTT.

This clone has a handful of counts. The rearrangement uses TRBV14 and TRBJ1-6; maybe TRBD1 (5 bases). V lost 4 bases, J lost 7 bases, and 17 bases lay in between. Germline assignment: CDR1 SGHDN and CDR2 FVKESK. The CDR3 totals 16 residues. The CDR3 protein is CASSLRGGRGNSPLHF. The CDR3, as DNA: TGTGCCAGCAGCCTACGTGGGGGACGGGGGAATTCACCCCTCCACTTT.

V gene TRBV10-3 combines with J gene TRBJ2-3, with D perhaps matching TRBD2 (6 bases). The CDR3 is 13 amino acids. Per the germline V gene, CDR1 is ENHRY and CDR2 is SYGVKD. V was shortened by 1 base and J by 5 bases, with 7 bases between the two germline ends. The CDR3: CAISEWGVDTQYF. The CDR3 DNA reads TGTGCCATCAGTGAGTGGGGGGTAGATACGCAGTATTTT.

The V gene is TRBV7-3, the J gene TRBJ2-1, with no clear D. Germline V gene sequence: CDR1 SGHTA, CDR2 FQGTGA. The V end was cut by 4 bases, the J end by 4 bases, with 8 bases between. The CDR3 consists of 13 residues. CDR3 DNA sequence: TGTGCCAGCAGCTCCCCGCCGTACAATGAGCAGTTCTTC. This translates into CASSSPPYNEQFF.

The rearrangement joins TRBV5-1 to TRBJ2-5, with TRBD2 matching over 10 bases. The germline gives CDR1 SGHRS, CDR2 YFSETQ. The CDR3 consists of 16 residues. J gave up 4 bases and V 0 bases, and 6 bases lay outside the gene matches. CDR3 sequence (DNA): TGCGCCAGCAGCTTGGTAGGGCTAGCGGGAGTAGAGACCCAGTACTTC. Amino acid sequence: CASSLVGLAGVETQYF.

The chain carries TRBV6-5 and TRBJ2-5, with D perhaps matching TRBD1 (5 bases). V was trimmed by 0 bases and J by 3 bases, leaving 14 bases between them. The germline V gene has CDR1 MNHEY and CDR2 SVGAGI. The CDR3 is 16 amino acids. CDR3 nucleotide sequence: TGTGCCAGCAGTTACTCTCATTGGACACTTAAAGAGACCCAGTACTTC. It specifies CASSYSHWTLKETQYF.

The chain links TRBV5-6 to TRBJ1-2; 7 nucleotides agree with TRBD1. The trim removed 0 bases at V and 6 bases at J, leaving 8 bases unmatched. Germline CDR1 reads SGHDT; CDR2 reads YYEEEE. CDR3 length: 15 amino acids. CDR3 DNA sequence: TGTGCCAGCAGCTTGGTCGAGGCAGGGGGGAATGGCTACACCTTC. This gives the protein CASSLVEAGGNGYTF.

The V gene is TRBV6-1, the J gene TRBJ2-2, with a possible D match to TRBD1 (6 bases). V was cut by 5 bases and J by 4 bases, with 8 bases left in between. Per germline, CDR1 MNHNS and CDR2 SASEGT. This CDR3 has 13 amino acids. The CDR3 loop reads CASSTGTTGELFF. CDR3 DNA: TGTGCCAGCAGTACAGGGACCACCGGGGAGCTGTTTTTT.

The chain links TRBV27 to TRBJ2-5; 12 positions agree with TRBD2. The CDR3 is 16 amino acids. V was clipped by 4 bases and J by 2 bases; unmatched bases: 5. Germline V CDR1 and CDR2: MNHEY, SMNVEV (reference sequence). The CDR3 loop is CASSSGLAGSQETQYF. CDR3 sequence (DNA): TGTGCCAGCAGTTCAGGACTAGCGGGAAGTCAAGAGACCCAGTACTTC.

The CDR3 nucleotides are TGTGCCAGCAGCCCTAGCGGCACAGATACGCAGTATTTT. Translated, it gives CASSPSGTDTQYF. This chain links TRBV4-2 with TRBJ2-3; D might be TRBD2 (6 bases). The CDR3 is 13 residues long. Trimming removed 4 bases from V and 1 base from J, with 6 bases in between. Germline lookup yields CDR1 LGHNA and CDR2 YNFKEQ.

The rearrangement joins TRBV7-9 to TRBJ2-3, with a possible D match to TRBD2 (5 bases). Germline-derived CDR1 and CDR2 are SEHNR and FQNEAQ (reference sequence). There are 14 residues in the CDR3. Trimming took 3 bases from V and 9 from J, leaving 16 bases between them. The CDR3, as DNA: TGTGCCAGCAGCTTCTTTGCTAGCCCTGGCACGCAGTATTTT. The encoded protein is CASSFFASPGTQYF.

The chain links TRBV16 to TRBJ2-7, with TRBD1 matching over 8 bases. Trimming took 6 bases from V and 6 from J; bases not matched to a gene: 4. CDR3 length: 12 amino acids. Germline CDR1 reads KGHSY; CDR2 reads FQNENV. The CDR3 protein is CASRQGVGEQYF. CDR3 nucleotides: TGTGCCAGCAGACAGGGGGTTGGCGAGCAGTACTTC. Looking up the rest from reference TRBV16 and TRBJ2-7 gives the full variable domain: GEEVAQTPKHLVRGEGQKAKLYCAPIKGHSYVFWYQQVLKNEFKFLISFQNENVFDETGMPKERFSAKCLPNSPCSLEIQATKLEDSAVYFCASRQGVGEQYFGPGTRLTVT.

The chain carries TRBV28 and TRBJ2-1; perhaps TRBD2 as D (6 bases). The CDR3 loop spans 12 amino acids. CDR1 is MDHEN, CDR2 SYDVKM, per germline. The germline V and J ends were trimmed by 4 bases and 9 bases, with 10 bases remaining between them. The CDR3 spells CASSWGGAEQFF. CDR3 in DNA: TGTGCCAGCAGTTGGGGCGGGGCTGAGCAGTTCTTC.

This rearrangement joins TRBV2 to TRBJ1-4, with unresolved D. This CDR3 contains 14 residues. Germline lookup yields CDR1 SNHLY and CDR2 FYNNEI. With 8 bases removed from V and 0 bases from J, the gap between germline ends came to 10 bases. The CDR3 bases are TGTGCCAGCCGAGGGAGTTCAACTAATGAAAAACTGTTTTTT. It encodes CASRGSSTNEKLFF.

The V and J genes are TRBV5-5 and TRBJ2-5; maybe TRBD1 (5 bases). This CDR3 comprises 15 residues. Germline CDR1 is SGHKS and CDR2 is YYEKEE (reference sequence). V gave up 0 bases and J gave up 2 bases, with 11 bases separating them. This CDR3 reads CASSLEAGFQETQYF. The DNA for the CDR3 is TGTGCCAGCAGCTTGGAGGCAGGGTTTCAAGAGACCCAGTACTTC.

The V call is TRBV6-5, the J call TRBJ2-6; D not certain. Trimming removed 4 bases at V and 2 bases at J, with 12 bases between. Germline lookup yields CDR1 MNHEY and CDR2 SVGAGI. CDR3 length: 16 residues. The CDR3 DNA follows: TGTGCCAGCAGTTCGGCCCCTAGGGCTGGGGCCAACGTCCTGACTTTC. The encoded protein is CASSSAPRAGANVLTF.

The chain has TRBV7-2 and TRBJ2-1; 12 positions match TRBD2. J lost 10 bases, V lost 4 bases, and 8 bases had no gene match. From germline, CDR1 is SGHTA and CDR2 FQGNSA. This CDR3 comprises 15 residues. The CDR3 reads CASSSRTSGAPEQFF. CDR3 sequence (DNA): TGTGCCAGCAGCTCACGGACTAGCGGGGCCCCCGAGCAGTTCTTC.

The chain employs TRBV29-1 and TRBJ1-1; no clear D. The CDR3 runs 13 residues. Trimming shortened V by 4 bases and J by 4 bases, and 13 bases separated the two germline ends. CDR1 is SQVTM and CDR2 is ANQGSEA in the germline V gene. Here the CDR3 DNA reads TGCAGCGTTGCGAGTAGTCCGGGCACTGAAGCTTTCTTT. Encoded protein: CSVASSPGTEAFF.

The chain couples TRBV9 to TRBJ2-5; tentative D call: TRBD2 (5 bases). The germline CDR1 and CDR2 sequences are SGDLS and YYNGEE. The CDR3 runs to 14 residues. V lost 1 base, J lost 4 bases, and 11 bases lay in between. The CDR3, as DNA: TGTGCCAGCAGCGTAACCCTAGCAGGAGAGACCCAGTACTTC. Its translation: CASSVTLAGETQYF.